Following are 8 T cell receptor beta chains from one sample sequenced in a study of control samples from healthy donors and cancer patients. Repertoires were generated with immunoSEQ multiplex PCR, while TCRdb's copy carries only in-frame clones and drops some. The data show around 110,000 clones, with approximately 90% seen just once and around 1.1% held by the top ten. The sample was PBMCs. Every receptor here comes from a woman aged 45 to 65 with colorectal cancer.

The gene calls are TRBV9 and TRBJ1-4, with D perhaps TRBD1 (5 bases). The CDR3 is 15 residues long. V was cut by 4 bases and J by 6 bases, with 16 bases left in between. Germline-derived CDR1 and CDR2 are SGDLS and YYNGEE. Written as DNA, the CDR3 is TGTGCCAGCAGCCCTGCCGGGACCGGTTATGAAAAACTGTTTTTT. Its protein product is CASSPAGTGYEKLFF.

The genes are TRBV2 and TRBJ2-7; perhaps TRBD2 as D (5 bases). Germline V gives CDR1 SNHLY, CDR2 FYNNEI. The CDR3 covers 13 residues. V was clipped by 3 bases and J by 4 bases, with 10 bases between them. The CDR3 sequence: CASSDPGIYEQYF. DNA of the CDR3: TGTGCCAGCAGTGACCCGGGGATTTACGAGCAGTACTTC.

This clone occurred a few times. The rearrangement links TRBV7-8 to TRBJ2-7; 11 bases fit TRBD2. Losses at the gene ends were 6 bases for V and 4 bases for J; bases not matched to a gene: 5. The germline CDR1 and CDR2 sequences are SGHVS and FQNEAQ. The CDR3 runs 14 residues. Here the CDR3 reads CASSSLAGGYEQYF. CDR3 DNA: TGTGCCAGCAGTTCGCTAGCGGGGGGATACGAGCAGTACTTC.

V is TRBV2 and J is TRBJ2-7; perhaps TRBD1 as D (6 bases). Per the germline V gene, CDR1 is SNHLY and CDR2 is FYNNEI. The CDR3 is 12 amino acids. Trimming pared 6 bases from V and 2 bases from J, leaving 8 bases between. CDR3: CASRDRPYEQYF. Here the CDR3 DNA reads TGTGCCAGCAGGGACAGACCCTACGAGCAGTACTTC.

J is TRBJ2-7 and V is TRBV6-2 or TRBV6-3; D possibly matches TRBD1 or TRBD2 (6 bases each). The germline gives CDR1 MNHEY, CDR2 SVGEGT. The CDR3 spans 13 residues. With 2 bases removed from V and 4 bases from J, the gap between germline ends came to 9 bases. CDR3 in DNA: TGTGCCAGCAGTTACGGCGGGACATACGAGCAGTACTTC. As protein: CASSYGGTYEQYF.

The chain couples TRBV19 to TRBJ2-1; D is tentatively TRBD1 or TRBD2 (5 bases each). The V gene's germline CDR1 is LNHDA and CDR2 SQIVND (reference sequence). The V gene lost 3 bases and the J gene lost 3 bases, with 9 bases spanning the gap. This CDR3 has 14 amino acids. CDR3 protein: CASSILGVYNEQFF. The CDR3 DNA follows: TGTGCCAGTAGTATTCTGGGGGTCTACAATGAGCAGTTCTTC. The variable domain in full, completed from reference TRBV19 and TRBJ2-1, reads DGGITQSPKYLFRKEGQNVTLSCEQNLNHDAMYWYRQDPGQGLRLIYYSQIVNDFQKGDIAEGYSVSREKKESFPLTVTSAQKNPTAFYLCASSILGVYNEQFFGPGTRLTVL.

The chain couples TRBV29-1 to TRBJ1-4; maybe TRBD1 (5 bases). Germline-derived CDR1 and CDR2 are SQVTM and ANQGSEA. The CDR3 runs 13 residues. V dropped 7 bases and J dropped 2 bases, with 11 bases sitting between them. Here the CDR3 reads CSAARGTNEKLFF. The CDR3 nucleotides read TGCAGCGCCGCCCGGGGCACTAATGAAAAACTGTTTTTT. Full variable domain (rest looked up from reference TRBV29-1 and TRBJ1-4): SAVISQKPSRDICQRGTSLTIQCQVDSQVTMMFWYRQQPGQSLTLIATANQGSEATYESGFVIDKFPISRPNLTFSTLTVSNMSPEDSSIYLCSAARGTNEKLFFGSGTQLSVL.

This clone came up a few times. The chain combines TRBV10-3 with TRBJ2-1; 12 bases are shared with TRBD2. V gave up 4 bases and J gave up 10 bases; unmatched junction bases: 5. This CDR3 comprises 14 residues. The V gene's germline CDR1 is ENHRY and CDR2 SYGVKD. The chain's CDR3 is CAISGRLAGGEQFF. The CDR3 DNA sequence: TGTGCCATCAGTGGCCGTCTAGCGGGAGGGGAGCAGTTCTTC.